The 20 T cell receptor beta chains given below trace back to one sample, sequenced in a study of CD4 T cells in relation to SARS-CoV-2 and coronaviruses. Data came from immunoSEQ multiplex PCR; TCRdb stores just in-frame clones and leaves some out. The data hold tens of thousands of clones, with 70% to 90% observed a single time. The sample comprised memory CD4+ T cells from PBMCs. All receptors derive from an adult with COVID-19.

The V call is TRBV7-3, the J call TRBJ2-3; no reliable D call. Germline V lookup: CDR1 SGHTA, CDR2 FQGTGA. This CDR3 contains 14 residues. V lost 2 bases and J lost 0, with 6 bases in between. The CDR3 region has the DNA TGTGCCAGCAGCTTAGTTGGGAGCACAGATACGCAGTATTTT. The encoded protein is CASSLVGSTDTQYF. The entire variable domain, with the rest obtained from reference TRBV7-3 and TRBJ2-3, is as follows: GAGVSQTPSNKVTEKGKYVELRCDPISGHTALYWYRQSLGQGPEFLIYFQGTGAADDSGLPNDRFFAVRPEGSVSTLKIQRTERGDSAVYLCASSLVGSTDTQYFGPGTRLTVL.

This chain connects TRBV2 to TRBJ2-5; 12 nucleotides align to TRBD2. Germline V gene data show CDR1 as SNHLY and CDR2 as FYNNEI. The CDR3 is made up of 16 amino acids. The V and J ends lost 5 bases and 2 bases, in that order; junction bases with no gene match: 6. CDR3 protein: CASSFGLAGQQETQYF. The CDR3, as DNA: TGTGCCAGCAGTTTCGGACTAGCGGGGCAACAAGAGACCCAGTACTTC.

This chain connects TRBV15 to TRBJ1-1; 10 bases align to TRBD1. V was clipped by 0 bases and J by 5 bases; unmatched bases: 6. CDR3 length: 16 amino acids. Germline lookup yields CDR1 LNHNV and CDR2 YYDKDF (reference sequence). CDR3 loop: CATSRDTTGGPTEAFF. The CDR3 DNA sequence: TGTGCCACCAGCAGAGATACGACAGGGGGCCCGACTGAAGCTTTCTTT.

In this sample, this clone turned up a few times. The V gene is TRBV19, the J gene TRBJ2-5; D is undetermined. V was shortened by 6 bases and J by 5 bases, with 10 bases between the two germline ends. The CDR3 has 12 residues. Per germline, CDR1 LNHDA and CDR2 SQIVND (reference sequence). The CDR3, as DNA: TGTGCCAGTAGCGGCCTTGGGGAGACCCAGTACTTC. Protein sequence: CASSGLGETQYF.

This clone was detected only once. J is TRBJ2-3 and V is TRBV5-1; D is ambiguous. V shed 2 bases and J shed 3 bases, with 10 bases lying between them. Germline CDR1 is SGHRS and CDR2 is YFSETQ. CDR3 size: 14 residues. CDR3 residues: CASSFQQKTDTQYF. CDR3 DNA: TGCGCCAGCAGCTTCCAGCAGAAGACAGATACGCAGTATTTT. The full variable domain, completed using reference TRBV5-1 and TRBJ2-3, is KAGVTQTPRYLIKTRGQQVTLSCSPISGHRSVSWYQQTPGQGLQFLFEYFSETQRNKGNFPGRFSGRQFSNSRSEMNVSTLELGDSALYLCASSFQQKTDTQYFGPGTRLTVL.

The chain carries TRBV9 and TRBJ2-5, with D perhaps matching TRBD2 (6 bases). Trimming took 4 bases from V and 0 from J, leaving 10 bases between them. The CDR3 consists of 14 residues. The germline CDR1 and CDR2 sequences are SGDLS and YYNGEE. The CDR3 region is CASSQGLDQETQYF. In DNA form, the CDR3 reads TGTGCCAGCAGCCAGGGACTCGACCAAGAGACCCAGTACTTC.

The chain links TRBV30 to TRBJ2-7; D gene uncertain. CDR1 GTSNPN and CDR2 SVGIG come from the germline V gene (reference sequence). The length of the CDR3 is 13 residues. V lost 3 bases and J lost 3, with 12 bases in between. Here the CDR3 reads CAWSQRSDYEQYF. The CDR3 DNA reads TGTGCCTGGAGCCAGCGTTCGGACTACGAGCAGTACTTC.

This clone was detected only a few times. The identical CDR3 is also encoded by other nucleotide sequences in the sample. V is TRBV28 and J is TRBJ1-5; D uncertain. From germline, CDR1 is MDHEN and CDR2 SYDVKM. This CDR3 contains 13 residues. Trimming removed 4 bases from V and 4 bases from J, with 8 bases in between. DNA of the CDR3: TGTGCCAGCAGTTCCCCGCCAAATCAGCCCCAGCATTTT. Amino acids: CASSSPPNQPQHF.

This chain connects TRBV2 to TRBJ2-4; 13 bases agree with TRBD2. The CDR3 sequence is 16 residues long. Per the germline V gene, CDR1 is SNHLY and CDR2 is FYNNEI. Trimming removed 1 base from V and 9 bases from J; junction bases left unmatched: 6. The CDR3 nucleotides read TGTGCCAGCAGTGAAGGACTAGCGGGAGGACGGGGCATTCAGTACTTC. Protein sequence: CASSEGLAGGRGIQYF.

The genes are TRBV5-4 and TRBJ1-4; TRBD1 might be the D (5 bases). CDR3 size: 15 residues. From germline, CDR1 is SGHNT and CDR2 YYREEE (reference sequence). The V gene lost 0 bases and the J gene lost 3 bases, with 9 bases spanning the gap. This CDR3 is CASSLGGGPNEKLFF. The CDR3 bases are TGTGCCAGCAGCTTGGGGGGGGGACCTAATGAAAAACTGTTTTTT.

The chain joins TRBV5-1 to TRBJ2-3; D remains unclear. CDR1 SGHRS and CDR2 YFSETQ come from the germline V gene. The germline V and J ends were trimmed by 5 bases and 0 bases, with 13 bases remaining between them. This CDR3 is 15 amino acids long. In DNA, the CDR3 is TGCGCCAGCAGACTGGACGGCGCTAGCACAGATACGCAGTATTTT. Its protein product is CASRLDGASTDTQYF.

There are a few counts of this clone. This CDR3 is CASSLSSATEAFF. The CDR3 DNA is TGTGCCAGCAGCCTTTCCTCTGCCACTGAAGCTTTCTTT. This sequence joins TRBV2 and TRBJ1-1; D unclear. CDR1 and CDR2 from the germline V gene are SNHLY and FYNNEI. V was pared by 6 bases and J by 4 bases, with 12 bases between. The CDR3 extends over 13 amino acids.

In its sample, this clone was seen a few times. The genes are TRBV7-2 and TRBJ1-3, with D possibly being TRBD1 (5 bases). V gave up 3 bases and J gave up 4 bases, with 7 bases separating them. Germline assignment: CDR1 SGHTA and CDR2 FQGNSA. The CDR3 consists of 13 residues. CDR3 DNA sequence: TGTGCCAGCAGCTTGGGACTGGGAAACACCATATATTTT. Its protein product is CASSLGLGNTIYF.

The genes are TRBV20-1 and TRBJ2-7; D not certain. Germline V lookup: CDR1 DFQATT, CDR2 SNEGSKA (reference sequence). CDR3 size: 10 residues. V was shortened by 0 bases and J by 11 bases, with 8 bases between the two germline ends. The CDR3 protein is CSAREEKEYF. CDR3 bases: TGCAGTGCTAGAGAGGAAAAGGAGTACTTC.

The chain is built from TRBV19 and TRBJ1-1, with 12 positions matching TRBD1. Germline lookup yields CDR1 LNHDA and CDR2 SQIVND (reference sequence). The length of the CDR3 is 20 residues. J was trimmed by 3 bases and V by 8 bases; bases with no gene match: 22. This CDR3 is CASAPSPGTGGPGIYTEAFF. CDR3 sequence (DNA): TGTGCCAGTGCCCCGAGCCCCGGGACAGGGGGCCCGGGTATCTACACTGAAGCTTTCTTT.

The V call is TRBV28, the J call TRBJ2-7; possibly TRBD1 for D (9 bases). V was trimmed by 7 bases and J by 6 bases, leaving 28 bases between them. The V gene's germline CDR1 is MDHEN and CDR2 SYDVKM. The CDR3 extends over 17 amino acids. CDR3 sequence reads: CASKTGGTLAGPGEQYF. The CDR3 DNA reads TGTGCCAGCAAGACAGGGGGTACCTTAGCGGGACCGGGCGAGCAGTACTTC.

The J gene is TRBJ2-2, the V gene TRBV5-1; 11 bases are shared with TRBD2. Germline CDR1 reads SGHRS; CDR2 reads YFSETQ. With 3 bases clipped from V and 5 bases from J, the junction kept 6 bases outside the gene matches. CDR3 size: 16 residues. For the CDR3, the DNA is TGCGCCAGCAGCTATACTAGCGGGAGTAGTACCGGGGAGCTGTTTTTT. This encodes CASSYTSGSSTGELFF.

The chain joins TRBV15 to TRBJ1-1; possible D gene TRBD1, 6 bases. V lost 0 bases and J lost 0, with 11 bases in between. Germline CDR1 LNHNV, CDR2 YYDKDF (reference sequence). The CDR3 runs to 16 residues. The DNA of the CDR3 is TGTGCCACCAGCAGAGACCCACAGGGAATGAACACTGAAGCTTTCTTT. This encodes CATSRDPQGMNTEAFF.

The chain joins TRBV24-1 to TRBJ2-1, with 9 nucleotides matching TRBD2. The germline V gene encodes CDR1 KGHDR and CDR2 SFDVKD. This CDR3 comprises 14 residues. Trimming took 4 bases from V and 3 from J; bases not matched to a gene: 0. CDR3 sequence: CATSEAGGYNEQFF. For the CDR3, the DNA is TGTGCCACCAGTGAAGCGGGAGGCTACAATGAGCAGTTCTTC.

A single count supports this clone. V usage is TRBV5-4 and J usage is TRBJ2-7, with a tentative D call TRBD2 (5 bases). This CDR3 region has 14 residues. V was clipped by 3 bases and J by 1 base, with 11 bases between them. Germline V gene data show CDR1 as SGHNT and CDR2 as YYREEE (reference sequence). The CDR3 here is CASSSTKSSYEQYF. The CDR3 DNA reads as TGTGCCAGCAGCTCGACTAAATCTTCCTACGAGCAGTACTTC.